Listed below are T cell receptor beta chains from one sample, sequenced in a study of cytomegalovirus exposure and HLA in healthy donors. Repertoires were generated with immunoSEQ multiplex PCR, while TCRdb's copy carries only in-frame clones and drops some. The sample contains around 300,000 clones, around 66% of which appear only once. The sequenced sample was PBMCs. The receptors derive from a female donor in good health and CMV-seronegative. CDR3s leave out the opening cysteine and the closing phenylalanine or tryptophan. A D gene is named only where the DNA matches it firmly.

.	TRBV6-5	ASRAGPGGEKLF
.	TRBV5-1	ASSLAPGAGSYEQY
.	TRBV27	ASSLSIKPRGTYGYT
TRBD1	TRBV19	ASSIIGTGSGNEQF
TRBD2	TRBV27	ASSLYGGRTYNEQF
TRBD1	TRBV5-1	ASSSGQVDYEQY
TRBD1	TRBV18	ASSPGTDNSPLH
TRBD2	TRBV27	ASSFQAGVSYEQY
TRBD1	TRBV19	ASSVLDRANQPQH
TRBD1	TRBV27	ASSPGTGNGYT
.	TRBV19	ASSISGTNYGYT
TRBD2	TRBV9	ASSVNSGSSYNEQF
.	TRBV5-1	ASSLAGVSNEKLF
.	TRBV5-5	ASSLVVESYEQY
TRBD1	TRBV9	ASSVEQGAGDTQY
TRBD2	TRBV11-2	ASSLESSGTGTGELF
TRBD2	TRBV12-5	ASGLSGSGGELF
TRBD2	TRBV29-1	SAEEGGVQETQY
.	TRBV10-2	ASRPRAGELF
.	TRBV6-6	ASSGGFTYEQY
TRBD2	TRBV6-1	ASREAGGPQETQY
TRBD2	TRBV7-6	AITIERELAGIETQY
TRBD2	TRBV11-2	ASSLGSGVGETQY
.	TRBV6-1	ASLAGEGRNTIY
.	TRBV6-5	ASSYARGFSYEQH
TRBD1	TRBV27	ASSLGGQRNTEAF
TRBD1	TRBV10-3	AIRTGYEQY
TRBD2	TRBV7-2	ASSLLAGGLETQY
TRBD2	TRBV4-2	ASSQETSNEQY
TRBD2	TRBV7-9	ASSLPRGEAGELF
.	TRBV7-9	ASSLGRGVAGNTIY
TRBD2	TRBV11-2	ASSPLAGGPYEQY
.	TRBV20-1	SALKYNEQY
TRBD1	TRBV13	ASSFGQGRSFNYGYT
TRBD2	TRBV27	ASSLSGSRRETQY
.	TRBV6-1	ASSLETGNTIY
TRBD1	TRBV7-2	ASSLSGQGARGYT
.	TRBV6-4	ASSVEGGQPQH
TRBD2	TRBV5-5	ASSTWGASGNGNEQF
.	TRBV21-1	ASSKWGMVQGRGCALRKLF
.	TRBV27	ASTPRGGDTEAF
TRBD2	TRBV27	ASSRLAGESY
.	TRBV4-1	ASSQDRGTEAF
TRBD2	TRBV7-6	ASSAVTGRGGDTQY
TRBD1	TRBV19	ASSRTGATNEKLF
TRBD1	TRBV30	AWSQGDYEQY
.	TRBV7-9	SSSLGGEETQY
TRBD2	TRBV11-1	ASSSTSVGGNEQY
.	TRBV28	ASSLNTMNTEAF
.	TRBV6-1	AGGGAKATNEKLF
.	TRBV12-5	ASGTYRRRNEKLF
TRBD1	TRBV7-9	ASSLTLTGVGNTIY
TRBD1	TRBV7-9	ASSDRDRKAETQY
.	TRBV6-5	ASSYSTGYNSPLH